This T cell receptor beta chain was sequenced during a study of cytomegalovirus exposure and HLA in healthy donors. Trimming took 3 bases from V and 8 from J; bases not matched to a gene: 5. The germline CDR1 and CDR2 sequences are SGDLS and YYNGEE. CDR3 length: 15 residues. Clones were sequenced by immunoSEQ multiplex PCR, and TCRdb holds only the in-frame ones, with some missing. The table shows about 72,000 clones, with around 94% occurring only once. Broader study findings: The study listed 150 to 200 cytomegalovirus-associated TCR beta chains.

About this clone itself: Its antigen is unidentified.

Source material: PBMCs. The sequence came from a woman younger than 30 in good health and CMV-seronegative. V and J are TRBV9 and TRBJ1-6, with 10 bases identical to TRBD1. CDR3 residues: CASSEGGTGDSPLHF. CDR3 DNA: TGTGCCAGCAGCGAGGGGGGGACAGGGGATTCACCCCTCCACTTT.